This T cell receptor beta chain was sequenced for a study of post-analysis software for immune sequencing data. Regarding the study as a whole: Five or six TRBV segments (TRBV5-6, TRBV5-1 and TRBV20-1 among them) occurred more frequently in patients than in controls.

As regards this clonotype: Its antigen is undetermined. With a much larger clone just one base away, this may be a read error.

In germline, CDR1 is ENHRY, CDR2 SYGVKD. The CDR3 extends over 14 amino acids. V dropped 8 bases and J dropped 10 bases, with 21 bases sitting between them. Libraries were made from TCR beta cDNA, and they carried unique molecular identifiers. TCRdb redid the calling of the PCR reads with MiXCR, one entry per CDR3 protein. The data show hundreds of thousands of distinct CDR3 sequences, 25% to 30% seen once. Sequences were obtained from blood. This receptor was obtained from a girl under 18 with multiple sclerosis. The chain employs TRBV10-3 and TRBJ2-1; D is perhaps TRBD2 (7 bases). The CDR3 loop reads CAISRGRSSYEQFF. In DNA form, the CDR3 reads TGTGCCATCTCGCGGGGGCGTAGCTCCTACGAGCAGTTCTTC.